This TCR beta chain came from a study of blood T cell repertoires in COVID-19. Background on the study: The United States, Italy and Spain supplied acute and convalescent COVID-19 samples. PBMCs, B-cell-depleted T cells, or T cells were the source of the cDNA or gDNA that made up the material.

Repertoires were generated with immunoSEQ multiplex PCR, while TCRdb's copy carries only in-frame clones and drops some. Among approximately 250,000 clones, more than 75% were seen once, and the ten largest hold 1.5% to 2%. The germline V gene encodes CDR1 LGHDT and CDR2 YNNKEL (reference sequence). The CDR3 contains 15 residues. The V and J ends lost 0 bases and 4 bases respectively, with 12 bases between them. This clonotype originated in a woman aged 60-75 years who had recovered from COVID-19. This chain uses TRBV3-1 (or the pseudogene TRBV3-2) with TRBJ1-2; tentatively, D is TRBD1 (5 bases). The sample comprised peripheral blood. For the CDR3, the DNA is TGTGCCAGCAGCCAAGAGGCAGGGAACAGCTATGGCTACACCTTC. Translation: CASSQEAGNSYGYTF.